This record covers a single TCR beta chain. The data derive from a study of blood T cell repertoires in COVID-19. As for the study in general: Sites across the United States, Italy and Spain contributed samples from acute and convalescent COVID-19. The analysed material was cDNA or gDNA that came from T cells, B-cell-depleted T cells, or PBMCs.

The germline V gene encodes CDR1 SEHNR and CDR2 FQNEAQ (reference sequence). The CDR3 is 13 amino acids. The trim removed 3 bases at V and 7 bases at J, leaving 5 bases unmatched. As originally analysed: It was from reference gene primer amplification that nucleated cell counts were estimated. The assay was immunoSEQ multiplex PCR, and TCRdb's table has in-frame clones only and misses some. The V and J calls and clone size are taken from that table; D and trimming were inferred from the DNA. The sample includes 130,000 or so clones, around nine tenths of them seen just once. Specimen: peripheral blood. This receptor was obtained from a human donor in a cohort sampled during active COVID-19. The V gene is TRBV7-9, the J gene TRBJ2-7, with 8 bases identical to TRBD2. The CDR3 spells CASSFGGAREQYF. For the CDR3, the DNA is TGTGCCAGCAGCTTCGGGGGGGCTAGAGAGCAGTACTTC.